This T cell receptor (beta chain) was captured in a study of beta chain features in type 1 diabetes listed by TCRdb under 2018. Study-level background: Patients and healthy donors did not differ in mean age, gender distribution, total cell number or subset yield. Across all samples, roughly 110,000,000 sorted cells were examined, and cell number per subset correlated strongly with RNA yield. Regulatory and stem cell-like memory subsets were isolated from only 8 patients and roughly eight healthy donors, whereas naive and central memory subsets came from all 30 or so donors. The study compared the TCRB repertoires of sorted circulating CD4+ T cell subsets in recently diagnosed type 1 diabetes patients with those in matched healthy donors. Broader findings and caveats from the paper: Sequencing cDNA rather than genomic DNA could over-represent highly expressing activated cells, although activation and CD3 levels did not differ between groups. Only small numbers of individuals were included in the HLA sub-analyses, which left unresolved whether HLA type had any influence on TCRB rearrangement. Type 1 diabetes patients showed a moderate but significant shortening of TCRB CDR3 length in all four CD4+ subsets. Shorter templates might have been favored by PCR, but patient and control samples were amplified and corrected together, so both groups would have been affected equally by any skew. Naive, central memory and regulatory TCRB repertoires appeared to be more similar among patients than among healthy donors. At VDJ recombination sites, type 1 diabetes patients had fewer insertions and more deleted nucleotides, which implies abnormalities in thymic rearrangement.

Each donor gave one peripheral blood draw, about 110 mL on average, collected into heparinised tubes. Using a panel that included CD45RO, CCR7, CD25, CD127, CD95 and CD27, naive, central memory, regulatory and stem cell-like memory CD4+ T cells were sorted on a BD FACSAria II. Purity was above 98% for every sorted population. PBMCs were isolated immediately by Lymphoprep density gradient centrifugation and stained directly without culture. Samples were stained and sorted in pairs, with one healthy donor and one patient per experiment, so that batch effects were minimized. Notes on this clone: The specificity of this receptor is unknown. Base qualities are not at hand, and no much larger clone is one base apart.

From the cysteine up to the phenylalanine, the CDR3 has a length of 16 residues. Of the read, only the CDR3 DNA is kept; its 48 bases are in frame from base 1. V ends up 7 bases short and J 2 bases short, with an unmatched junction base count of 9. CDR1 and CDR2 are drawn from the germline V gene (reference sequence): MNHEY, SMNVEV. The entire amount of isolated RNA was reverse transcribed using the High Capacity cDNA Reverse Transcription Kit, so the sequenced TCRB transcripts were expressed ones. Deep immunoSEQ sequencing was applied to naive, central memory and regulatory T cell samples, giving an average of roughly 3.5 million total reads per sample. Sorted cells were lysed in RLT buffer and RNA was extracted with DNase-treated RNeasy Micro or Mini kits, depending on cell number. To prevent cross-contamination, each cell subset was processed individually, whereas patient and healthy donor samples were processed jointly. The immunoSEQ multiplex PCR was used to amplify TCRB sequences from cDNA, yielding 87-bp fragments that span the CDR3 region. Sequencing of the amplicons was done on the Illumina HiSeq platform. The authors processed their data as follows. Synthetic template baselines were used to correct PCR bias computationally, reads within Hamming distance 2 were collapsed together, and singletons that could not be merged were discarded. Reads were aligned against IMGT to assign V, D and J genes, CDR3 length and insertions or deletions at six rearrangement sites. Clonotype counts were normalized to sorted cell number within each subset before computing true diversity and Gini coefficients with the tcR R package. The overlap coefficient, calculated on TCRB nucleotide sequences, was used to measure repertoire sharing. Out-of-frame TCRB sequences from naive cells were analyzed as a proxy for the pre-selection repertoire. In its TCRdb copy, this immuneACCESS table keeps in-frame sequences only and misses some clones. Where compared with another copy, unresolved V genes explain less than half of these, and the others have no known cause. That table supplies the V and J calls and clone size; D and trimming were determined from the DNA. The sample profile shows around 260,000 clones; about 23% of them were found once. The ten largest account for 0.012% of the sample.

Sequenced input: naive CD4+ T cells from blood. This sample's cell subset or site label indicates: true naive CD4+ T cells. This sequence originates from a woman in her thirties with type 1 diabetes. The chain is assembled from TRBV27 and TRBJ2-7; 12 bases in the junction line up with TRBD2. The bases are TGTGCCAGCACCATACGATGGACTAGCGGGACCTACGAGCAGTACTTC. The translation is CASTIRWTSGTYEQYF.